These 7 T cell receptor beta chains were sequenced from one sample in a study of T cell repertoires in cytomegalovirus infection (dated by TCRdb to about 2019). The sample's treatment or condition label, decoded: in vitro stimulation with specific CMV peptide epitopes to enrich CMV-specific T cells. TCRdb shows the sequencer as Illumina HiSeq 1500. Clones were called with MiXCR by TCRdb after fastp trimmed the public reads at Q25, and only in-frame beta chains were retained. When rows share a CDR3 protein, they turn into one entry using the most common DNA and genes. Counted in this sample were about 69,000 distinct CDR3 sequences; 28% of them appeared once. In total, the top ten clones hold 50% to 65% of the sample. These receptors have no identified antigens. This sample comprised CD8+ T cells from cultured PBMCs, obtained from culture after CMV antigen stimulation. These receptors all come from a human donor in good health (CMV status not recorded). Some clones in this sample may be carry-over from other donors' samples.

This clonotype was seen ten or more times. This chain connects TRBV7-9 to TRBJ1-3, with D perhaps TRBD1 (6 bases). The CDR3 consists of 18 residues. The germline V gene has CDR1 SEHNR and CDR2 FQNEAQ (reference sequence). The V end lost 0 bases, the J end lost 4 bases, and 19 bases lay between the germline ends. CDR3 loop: CASSLARGQLPRGNTIYF. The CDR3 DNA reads TGTGCCAGCAGCTTAGCGCGCGGACAGCTTCCGAGGGGAAACACCATATATTTT. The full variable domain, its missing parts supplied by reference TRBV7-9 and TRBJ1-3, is DTGVSQNPRHKITKRGQNVTFRCDPISEHNRLYWYRQTLGQGPEFLTYFQNEAQLEKSRLLSDRFSAERPKGSFSTLEIQRTEQGDSAMYLCASSLARGQLPRGNTIYFGEGSWLTVV.

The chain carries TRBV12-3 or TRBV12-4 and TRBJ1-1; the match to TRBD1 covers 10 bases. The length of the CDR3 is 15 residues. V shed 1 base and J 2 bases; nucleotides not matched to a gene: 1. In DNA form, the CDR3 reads TGTGCCAGCAGTTTAGGACAGGGGGCAAACACTGAAGCTTTCTTT. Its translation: CASSLGQGANTEAFF.

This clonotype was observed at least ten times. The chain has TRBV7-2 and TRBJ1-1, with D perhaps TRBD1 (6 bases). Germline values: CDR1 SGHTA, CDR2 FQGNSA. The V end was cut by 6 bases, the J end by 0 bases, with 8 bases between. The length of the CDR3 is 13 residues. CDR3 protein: CASRQGLNTEAFF. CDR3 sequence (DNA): TGTGCCAGCAGACAGGGTTTGAACACTGAAGCTTTCTTT.

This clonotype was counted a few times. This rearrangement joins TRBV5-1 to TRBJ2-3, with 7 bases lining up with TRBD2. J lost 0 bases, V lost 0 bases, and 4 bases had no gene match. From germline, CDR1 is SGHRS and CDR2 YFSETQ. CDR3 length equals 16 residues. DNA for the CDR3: TGCGCCAGCAGCTTGGGGGCAGCGGGGAGCACAGATACGCAGTATTTT. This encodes CASSLGAAGSTDTQYF.

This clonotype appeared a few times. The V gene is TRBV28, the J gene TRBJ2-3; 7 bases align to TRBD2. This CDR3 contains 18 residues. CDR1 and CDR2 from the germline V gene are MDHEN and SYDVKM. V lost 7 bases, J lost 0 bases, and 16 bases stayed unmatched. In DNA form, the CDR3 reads TGTGCCAGCACCCCCCAGCCTGGGAGCGGGGTAAGCACAGATACGCAGTATTTT. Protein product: CASTPQPGSGVSTDTQYF.

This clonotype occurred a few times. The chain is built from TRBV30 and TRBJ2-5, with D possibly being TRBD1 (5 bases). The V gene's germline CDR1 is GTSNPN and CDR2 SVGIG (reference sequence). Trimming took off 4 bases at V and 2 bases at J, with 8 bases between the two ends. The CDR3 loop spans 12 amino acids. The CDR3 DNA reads TGTGCCTGGAATCCAGGGCAAGAGACCCAGTACTTC. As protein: CAWNPGQETQYF.

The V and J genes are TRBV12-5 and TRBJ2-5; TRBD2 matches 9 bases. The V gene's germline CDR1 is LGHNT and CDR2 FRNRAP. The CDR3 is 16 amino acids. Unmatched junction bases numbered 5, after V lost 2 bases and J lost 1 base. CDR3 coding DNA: TGTGCTAGTGGTTTGATGACTAGCGGTCTCCAAGAGACCCAGTACTTC. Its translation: CASGLMTSGLQETQYF.